The 7 T cell receptor beta chains below come from one sample, sequenced in a study of cytomegalovirus exposure and HLA in healthy donors. Both 60 Vbeta primers and 13 Jbeta primers went into the PCR. Only in-frame clones appear in the TCRdb table, and some are missing; sequencing was by immunoSEQ multiplex PCR. The table includes roughly 120,000 clones, over 65% detected once. The material sequenced was PBMCs. The origin of the receptors is a man aged 30 to 45 in good health and CMV-seropositive.

V and J are TRBV5-4 and TRBJ2-3; tentative D call: TRBD1 (5 bases). The V end was cut by 1 base, the J end by 1 base, with 13 bases between. The germline V gene encodes CDR1 SGHNT and CDR2 YYREEE (reference sequence). The CDR3 is made up of 16 amino acids. The CDR3: CASSLIQGSRTDTQYF. The CDR3 bases are TGTGCCAGCAGCTTGATTCAGGGCAGCCGCACAGATACGCAGTATTTT.

The CDR3 spells CSAGTGGLEQYF. CDR3 sequence (DNA): TGCAGCGCTGGGACAGGGGGCCTCGAGCAGTACTTC. The chain recombines TRBV29-1 with TRBJ2-7; 12 bases are shared with TRBD1. CDR1 SQVTM and CDR2 ANQGSEA come from the germline V gene. V dropped 7 bases and J dropped 6; count of bases not matched to a gene: 4. CDR3 length equals 12 residues.

The chain employs TRBV7-2 and TRBJ2-7; a possible D gene is TRBD2 (5 bases). Per germline, CDR1 SGHTA and CDR2 FQGNSA. V gave up 1 base and J gave up 1 base, with 11 bases separating them. The CDR3 is 15 amino acids. The CDR3 coding sequence is TGTGCCAGCAGCTTAGGAGGGTTAGGGTCCTACGAGCAGTACTTC. Protein: CASSLGGLGSYEQYF.

The gene calls are TRBV4-3 and TRBJ1-3; D is unclear. Trimming cost V 3 bases and J 4 bases, with 4 bases left between them. The CDR3 loop spans 12 amino acids. Germline V gene sequence: CDR1 LGHNA, CDR2 YSLEER. The CDR3 here is CASSHVGNTIYF. The CDR3 nucleotides are TGCGCCAGCAGCCACGTGGGAAACACCATATATTTT.

DNA for the CDR3: TGTGCCTGGGGAACAGGGGGAACTTCTGGAAACACCATATATTTT. It yields the protein CAWGTGGTSGNTIYF. The chain links TRBV30 to TRBJ1-3; TRBD1 aligns across 8 bases. CDR1 GTSNPN and CDR2 SVGIG come from the germline V gene (reference sequence). The CDR3 consists of 15 residues. Trimming cost V 5 bases and J 1 base; bases outside gene matches: 7.

In its sample, this clone was seen once. This chain connects TRBV28 to TRBJ2-5, with D perhaps matching TRBD2 (6 bases). TRBJ2-7 matches the DNA end more closely, so the J call is doubtful. Germline CDR1 and CDR2: MDHEN and SYDVKM. This CDR3 spans 13 amino acids. CDR3: CASERRDTYEQYF. The CDR3 region has the DNA TGTGCCAGTGAGAGGAGGGATACGTACGAGCAGTACTTC.

The CDR3 region has the DNA TGCGCCAGCAGCACAGCCGCAGGGCAGTCACCCCTCCACTTT. Translated, it gives CASSTAAGQSPLHF. The chain employs TRBV5-1 and TRBJ1-6, with D possibly being TRBD1 (5 bases). The CDR3 is made up of 14 amino acids. CDR1 and CDR2 (germline): SGHRS, YFSETQ. Trimming took off 4 bases at V and 10 bases at J, with 15 bases between the two ends. Together with reference TRBV5-1 and TRBJ1-6, the CDR3 gives the full variable domain: KAGVTQTPRYLIKTRGQQVTLSCSPISGHRSVSWYQQTPGQGLQFLFEYFSETQRNKGNFPGRFSGRQFSNSRSEMNVSTLELGDSALYLCASSTAAGQSPLHFGNGTRLTVT.